This entry features one T cell receptor beta chain sequence. These data originate in a study of blood T cell repertoires in COVID-19. The wider study: The United States, Italy and Spain provided the acute and convalescent COVID-19 samples.

Source study methods: Quantification of nucleated cells was approximated via reference gene primer amplification. Libraries were prepared by immunoSEQ multiplex PCR; TCRdb keeps only in-frame clonotypes and omits some of them. V and J calls and clone size are those listed in that table; D and trimming were worked out from the DNA. The sample carries 310,000 or so clones, 86% recorded once. The receptor was derived from a woman aged 45-59 years with acute or convalescent COVID-19. Sequencing used peripheral blood.

The CDR3 nucleotides are TGTGCCAGCAGTGACCAGTCTAGCGGAACGGATGAGCAGTTCTTC. The encoded protein is CASSDQSSGTDEQFF. This chain connects TRBV2 to TRBJ2-1; 7 nucleotides agree with TRBD2. The CDR3 is made up of 15 amino acids. The V gene end was trimmed by 3 bases and the J gene end by 8 bases; junction bases not matched to a gene: 10. Germline values: CDR1 SNHLY, CDR2 FYNNEI.